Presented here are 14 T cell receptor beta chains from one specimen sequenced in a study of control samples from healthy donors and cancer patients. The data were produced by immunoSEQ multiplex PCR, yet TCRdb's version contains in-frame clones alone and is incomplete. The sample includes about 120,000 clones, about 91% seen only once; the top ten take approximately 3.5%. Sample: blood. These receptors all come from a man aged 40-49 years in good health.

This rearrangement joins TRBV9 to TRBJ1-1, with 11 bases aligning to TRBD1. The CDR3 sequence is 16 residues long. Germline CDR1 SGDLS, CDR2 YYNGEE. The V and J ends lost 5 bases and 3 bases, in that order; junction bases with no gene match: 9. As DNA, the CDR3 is TGTGCCAGCAGTACTCATGGACAGGGGGCGCACACTGAAGCTTTCTTT. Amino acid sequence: CASSTHGQGAHTEAFF.

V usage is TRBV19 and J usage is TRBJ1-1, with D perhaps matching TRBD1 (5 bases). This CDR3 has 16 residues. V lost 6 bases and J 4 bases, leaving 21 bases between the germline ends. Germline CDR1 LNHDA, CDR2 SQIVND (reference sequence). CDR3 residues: CASRPGIAGRGTEAFF. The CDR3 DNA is TGTGCCAGTAGACCTGGGATTGCGGGGAGGGGCACTGAAGCTTTCTTT.

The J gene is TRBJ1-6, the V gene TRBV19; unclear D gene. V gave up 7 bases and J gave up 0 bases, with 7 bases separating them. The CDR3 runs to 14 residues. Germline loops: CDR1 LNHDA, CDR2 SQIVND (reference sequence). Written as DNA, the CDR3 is TGTGCCAGTACCTCGAGCTCCTATAATTCACCCCTCCACTTT. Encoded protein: CASTSSSYNSPLHF.

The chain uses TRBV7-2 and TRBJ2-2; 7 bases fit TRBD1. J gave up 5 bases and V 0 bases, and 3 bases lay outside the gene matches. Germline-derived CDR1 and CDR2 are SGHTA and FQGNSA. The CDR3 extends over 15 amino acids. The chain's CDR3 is CASSLAGRGTGELFF. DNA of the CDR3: TGTGCCAGCAGCTTAGCTGGCAGGGGGACCGGGGAGCTGTTTTTT.

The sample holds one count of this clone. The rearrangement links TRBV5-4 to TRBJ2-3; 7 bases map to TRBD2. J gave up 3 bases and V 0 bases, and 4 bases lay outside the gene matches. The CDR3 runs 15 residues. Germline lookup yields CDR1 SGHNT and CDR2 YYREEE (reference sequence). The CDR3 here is CASSLEGGGTDTQYF. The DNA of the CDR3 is TGTGCCAGCAGCTTGGAAGGCGGGGGAACAGATACGCAGTATTTT.

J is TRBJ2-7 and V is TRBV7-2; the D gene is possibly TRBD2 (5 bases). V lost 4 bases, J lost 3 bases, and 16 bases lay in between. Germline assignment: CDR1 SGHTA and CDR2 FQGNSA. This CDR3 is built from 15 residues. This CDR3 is CASSSAAGLLYEQYF. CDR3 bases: TGTGCCAGCAGCTCAGCCGCAGGACTGCTCTACGAGCAGTACTTC.

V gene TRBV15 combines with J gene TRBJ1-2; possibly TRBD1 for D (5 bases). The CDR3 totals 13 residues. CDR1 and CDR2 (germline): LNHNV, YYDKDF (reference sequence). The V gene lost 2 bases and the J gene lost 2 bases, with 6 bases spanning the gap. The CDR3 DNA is TGTGCCACCAGCAGACCAGGGAACTATGGCTACACCTTC. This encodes CATSRPGNYGYTF.

CDR3 protein: CASSPPGGLEQYF. CDR3 nucleotide sequence: TGCGCCAGCAGCCCACCGGGGGGGCTCGAGCAGTACTTC. The chain combines TRBV5-1 with TRBJ2-7, with 8 bases identical to TRBD2. The CDR3 has 13 amino acids. V dropped 4 bases and J dropped 6; count of bases not matched to a gene: 6. Germline V CDR1 and CDR2: SGHRS, YFSETQ.

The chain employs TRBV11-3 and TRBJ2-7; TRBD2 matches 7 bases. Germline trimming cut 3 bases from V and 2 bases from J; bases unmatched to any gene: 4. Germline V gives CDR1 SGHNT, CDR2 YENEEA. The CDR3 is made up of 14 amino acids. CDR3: CASSLKRGAYEQYF. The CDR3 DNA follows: TGTGCCAGCAGCTTGAAACGGGGGGCCTACGAGCAGTACTTC.

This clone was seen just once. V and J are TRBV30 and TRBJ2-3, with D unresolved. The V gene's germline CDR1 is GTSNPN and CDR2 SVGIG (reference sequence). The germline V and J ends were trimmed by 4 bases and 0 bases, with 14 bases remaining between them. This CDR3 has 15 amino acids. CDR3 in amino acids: CAWTPKFHSTDTQYF. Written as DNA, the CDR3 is TGTGCCTGGACGCCCAAGTTCCACAGCACAGATACGCAGTATTTT.

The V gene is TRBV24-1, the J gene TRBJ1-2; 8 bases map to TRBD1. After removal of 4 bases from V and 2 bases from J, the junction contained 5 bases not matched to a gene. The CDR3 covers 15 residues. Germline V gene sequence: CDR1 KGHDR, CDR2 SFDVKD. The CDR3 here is CATSDPRTGNYGYTF. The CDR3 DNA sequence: TGTGCCACCAGTGACCCTCGGACAGGGAACTATGGCTACACCTTC.

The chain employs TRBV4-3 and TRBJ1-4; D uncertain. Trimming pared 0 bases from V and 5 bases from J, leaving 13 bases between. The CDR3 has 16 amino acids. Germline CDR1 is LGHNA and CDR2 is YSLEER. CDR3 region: CASSQDRSTRNEKLFF. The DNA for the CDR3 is TGCGCCAGCAGCCAAGATAGATCCACTAGAAATGAAAAACTGTTTTTT.

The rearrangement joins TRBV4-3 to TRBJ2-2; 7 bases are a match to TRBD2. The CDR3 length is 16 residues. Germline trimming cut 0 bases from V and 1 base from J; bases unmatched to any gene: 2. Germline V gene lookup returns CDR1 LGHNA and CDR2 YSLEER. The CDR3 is CASSQDERGNTGELFF. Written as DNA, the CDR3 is TGCGCCAGCAGCCAAGATGAGCGGGGGAACACCGGGGAGCTGTTTTTT.

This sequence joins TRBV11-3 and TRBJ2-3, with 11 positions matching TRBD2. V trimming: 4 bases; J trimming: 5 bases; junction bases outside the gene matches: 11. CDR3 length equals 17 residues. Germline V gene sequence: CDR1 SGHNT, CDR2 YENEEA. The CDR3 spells CASSSSILAGGQDTQYF. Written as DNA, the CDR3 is TGTGCCAGCAGCTCAAGCATATTAGCGGGGGGGCAAGATACGCAGTATTTT.